Here is one T cell receptor (beta chain) with its context. Its antigen is unidentified. The entry originates in a study of breast tumors, draining lymph nodes, adjacent tissues. Study results and caveats: Luminal-like breast cancer showed significantly greater tumor-nontumor repertoire similarity than basal-like breast cancer did. Findings are consistent with lymph node origin and intratumoral expansion of most tumor T cells. Compared with lymph nodes, tumors were less diverse; compared with nontumor tissue, more. Tumor T cell lymph node origin was a supported hypothesis, not proven.

MiXCR, applied by TCRdb to the multiplex PCR reads, yields one record per CDR3 protein. The data show about 130,000 distinct CDR3 sequences, around 24% seen once. Axillary draining lymph nodes of breast cancer patients supplied the node samples. Germline CDR1 reads GTSNPN; CDR2 reads SVGIG (reference sequence). V shed 2 bases, J shed 6 bases, and the junction held 8 bases outside the gene matches. The CDR3 consists of 14 residues. The chain combines TRBV30 with TRBJ2-5, with TRBD1 identical over 8 bases. The clonotype comes from a female donor with breast cancer. Some clones in this sample may be carry-over from other donors' samples. The sample taken for sequencing was axillary lymph node tissue. The CDR3 nucleotides read TGTGCCTGGAGTAAGGGGGACAGGAGAAAGACCCAGTACTTC. Its translation: CAWSKGDRRKTQYF.